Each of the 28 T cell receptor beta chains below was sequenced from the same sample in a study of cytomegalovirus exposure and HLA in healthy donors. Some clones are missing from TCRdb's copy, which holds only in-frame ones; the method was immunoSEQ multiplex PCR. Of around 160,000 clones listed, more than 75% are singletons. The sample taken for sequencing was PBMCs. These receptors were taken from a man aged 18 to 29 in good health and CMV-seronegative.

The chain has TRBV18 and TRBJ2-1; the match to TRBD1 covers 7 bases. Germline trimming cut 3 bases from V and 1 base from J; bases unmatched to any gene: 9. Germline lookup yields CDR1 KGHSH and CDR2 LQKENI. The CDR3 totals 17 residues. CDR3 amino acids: CASSPETGSGSYNEQFF. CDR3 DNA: TGTGCCAGCTCACCTGAGACAGGGTCGGGATCCTACAATGAGCAGTTCTTC.

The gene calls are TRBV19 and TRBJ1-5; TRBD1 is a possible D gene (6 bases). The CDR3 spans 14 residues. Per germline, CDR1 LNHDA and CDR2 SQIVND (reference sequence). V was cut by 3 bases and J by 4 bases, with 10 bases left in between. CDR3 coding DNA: TGTGCCAGTAGTATGCGGCAGGGGAATCAGCCCCAGCATTTT. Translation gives CASSMRQGNQPQHF.

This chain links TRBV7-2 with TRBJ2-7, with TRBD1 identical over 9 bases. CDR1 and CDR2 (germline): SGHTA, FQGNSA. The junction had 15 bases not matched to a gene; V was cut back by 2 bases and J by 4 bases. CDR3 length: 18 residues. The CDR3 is CASSLSSLVGTGNYEQYF. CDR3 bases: TGTGCCAGCAGCTTAAGTTCCCTCGTTGGGACAGGGAATTACGAGCAGTACTTC.

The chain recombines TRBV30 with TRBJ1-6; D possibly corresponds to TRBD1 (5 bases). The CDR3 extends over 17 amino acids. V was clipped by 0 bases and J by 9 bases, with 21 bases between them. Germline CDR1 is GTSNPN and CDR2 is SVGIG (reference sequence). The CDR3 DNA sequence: TGTGCCTGGAGTGTATCCGGGGGGGGGAAGGGGAGTTCACCCCTCCACTTT. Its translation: CAWSVSGGGKGSSPLHF.

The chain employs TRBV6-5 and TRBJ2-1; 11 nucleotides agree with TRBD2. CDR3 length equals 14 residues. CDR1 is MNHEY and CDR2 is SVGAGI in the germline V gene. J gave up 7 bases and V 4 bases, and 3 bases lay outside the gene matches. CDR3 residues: CASSSGLAGNEQFF. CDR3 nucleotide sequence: TGTGCCAGCAGTTCCGGACTAGCGGGTAATGAGCAGTTCTTC.

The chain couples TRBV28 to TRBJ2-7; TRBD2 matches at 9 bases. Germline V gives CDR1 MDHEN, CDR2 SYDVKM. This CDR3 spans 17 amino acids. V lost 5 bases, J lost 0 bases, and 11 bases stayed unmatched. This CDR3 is CASSLEDLAGLSYEQYF. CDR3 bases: TGTGCCAGCAGTCTAGAGGATCTAGCGGGACTCTCCTACGAGCAGTACTTC.

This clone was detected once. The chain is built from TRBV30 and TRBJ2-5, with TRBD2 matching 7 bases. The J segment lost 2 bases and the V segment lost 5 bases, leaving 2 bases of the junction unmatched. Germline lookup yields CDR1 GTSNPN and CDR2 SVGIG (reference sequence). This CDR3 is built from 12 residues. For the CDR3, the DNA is TGTGCCTGGGGGACTACACAAGAGACCCAGTACTTC. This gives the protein CAWGTTQETQYF.

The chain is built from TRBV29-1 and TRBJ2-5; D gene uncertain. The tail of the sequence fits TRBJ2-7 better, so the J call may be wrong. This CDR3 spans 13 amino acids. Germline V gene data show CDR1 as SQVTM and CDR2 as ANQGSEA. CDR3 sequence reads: CSVSVGMAYEQYF. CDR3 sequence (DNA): TGCAGCGTATCGGTGGGCATGGCCTACGAGCAGTACTTC.

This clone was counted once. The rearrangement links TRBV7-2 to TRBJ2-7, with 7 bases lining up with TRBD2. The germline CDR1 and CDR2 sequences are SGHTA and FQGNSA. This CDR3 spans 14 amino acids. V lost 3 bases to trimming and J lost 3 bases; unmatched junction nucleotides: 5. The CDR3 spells CASSFSGGSYEQYF. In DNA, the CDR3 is TGTGCCAGCAGCTTTTCTGGCGGGAGCTACGAGCAGTACTTC.

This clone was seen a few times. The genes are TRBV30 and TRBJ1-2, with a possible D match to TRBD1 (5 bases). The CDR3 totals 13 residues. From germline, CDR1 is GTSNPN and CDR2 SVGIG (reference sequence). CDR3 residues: CGGWTRTNYGYTF. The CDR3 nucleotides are TGTGGTGGTTGGACAAGAACTAACTATGGCTACACCTTC.

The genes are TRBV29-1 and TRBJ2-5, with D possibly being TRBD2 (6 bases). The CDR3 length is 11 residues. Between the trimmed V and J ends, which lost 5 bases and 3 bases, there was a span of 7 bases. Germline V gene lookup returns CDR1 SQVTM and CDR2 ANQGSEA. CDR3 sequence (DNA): TGCAGCGTTCTAGCGAAAGAGACCCAGTACTTC. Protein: CSVLAKETQYF.

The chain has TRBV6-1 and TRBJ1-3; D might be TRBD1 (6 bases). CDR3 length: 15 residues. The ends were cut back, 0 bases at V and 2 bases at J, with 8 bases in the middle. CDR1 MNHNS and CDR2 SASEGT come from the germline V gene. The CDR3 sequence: CASSEAWGPGNTIYF. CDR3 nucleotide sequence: TGTGCCAGCAGTGAAGCGTGGGGGCCTGGAAACACCATATATTTT.

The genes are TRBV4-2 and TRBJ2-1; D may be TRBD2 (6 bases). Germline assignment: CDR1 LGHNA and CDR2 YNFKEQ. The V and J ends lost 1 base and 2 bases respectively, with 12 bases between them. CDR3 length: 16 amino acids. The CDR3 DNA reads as TGTGCCAGCAGCCAAGTTGGCGGGGTGGCCTACAATGAGCAGTTCTTC. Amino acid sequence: CASSQVGGVAYNEQFF.

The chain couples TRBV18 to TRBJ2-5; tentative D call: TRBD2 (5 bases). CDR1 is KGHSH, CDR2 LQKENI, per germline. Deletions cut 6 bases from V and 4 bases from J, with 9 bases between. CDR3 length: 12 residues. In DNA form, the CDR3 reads TGTGCCAGCTCGGCAGCGGTAGAGACCCAGTACTTC. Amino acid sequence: CASSAAVETQYF.

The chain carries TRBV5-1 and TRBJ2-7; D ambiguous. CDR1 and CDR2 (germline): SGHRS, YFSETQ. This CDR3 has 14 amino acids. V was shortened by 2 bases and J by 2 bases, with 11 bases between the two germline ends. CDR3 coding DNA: TGCGCCAGCAGCTTCAACAGACCCACCTACGAGCAGTACTTC. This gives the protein CASSFNRPTYEQYF.

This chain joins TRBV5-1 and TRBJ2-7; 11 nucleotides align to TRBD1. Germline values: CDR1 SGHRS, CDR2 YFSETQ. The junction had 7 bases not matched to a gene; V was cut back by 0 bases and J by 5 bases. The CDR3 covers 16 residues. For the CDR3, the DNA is TGCGCCAGCAGCTTGGGGACAGGGGGCGCAATCCACGAGCAGTACGTC. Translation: CASSLGTGGAIHEQYV.

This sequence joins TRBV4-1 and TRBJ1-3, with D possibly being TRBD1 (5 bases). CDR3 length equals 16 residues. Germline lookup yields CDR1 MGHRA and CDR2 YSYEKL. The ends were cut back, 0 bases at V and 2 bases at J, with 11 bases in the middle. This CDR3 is CASSQDGGVAGNTIYF. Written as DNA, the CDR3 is TGCGCCAGCAGCCAAGATGGAGGGGTGGCTGGAAACACCATATATTTT.

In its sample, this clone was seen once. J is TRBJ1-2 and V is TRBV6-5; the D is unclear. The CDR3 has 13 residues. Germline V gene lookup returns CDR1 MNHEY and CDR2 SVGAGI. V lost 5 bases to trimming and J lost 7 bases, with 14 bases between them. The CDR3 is CASSPVGRSGYTF. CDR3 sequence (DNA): TGTGCCAGCAGTCCCGTCGGTAGGAGTGGCTACACCTTC.

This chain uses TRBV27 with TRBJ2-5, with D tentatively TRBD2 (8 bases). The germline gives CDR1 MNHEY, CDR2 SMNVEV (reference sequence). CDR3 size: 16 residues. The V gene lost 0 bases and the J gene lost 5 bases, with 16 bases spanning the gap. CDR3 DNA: TGTGCCAGCAGTTTATCGACGGGAGGGGACAGCGAGACCCAGTACTTC. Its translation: CASSLSTGGDSETQYF.

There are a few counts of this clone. The CDR3 protein is CATRVNRGLYYGYTF. The CDR3 nucleotides are TGTGCCACTAGGGTTAACAGGGGGCTATACTATGGCTACACCTTC. The chain employs TRBV15 and TRBJ1-2; TRBD1 matches 9 bases. Germline CDR1 and CDR2: LNHNV and YYDKDF (reference sequence). Germline trimming cut 9 bases from V and 3 bases from J; bases unmatched to any gene: 11. This CDR3 is built from 15 residues.

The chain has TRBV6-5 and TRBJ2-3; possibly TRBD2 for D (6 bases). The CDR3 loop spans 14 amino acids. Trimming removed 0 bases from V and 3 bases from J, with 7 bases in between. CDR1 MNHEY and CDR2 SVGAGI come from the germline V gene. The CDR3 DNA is TGTGCCAGCAGTTACTCAGGGACTACAGATACGCAGTATTTT. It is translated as CASSYSGTTDTQYF.

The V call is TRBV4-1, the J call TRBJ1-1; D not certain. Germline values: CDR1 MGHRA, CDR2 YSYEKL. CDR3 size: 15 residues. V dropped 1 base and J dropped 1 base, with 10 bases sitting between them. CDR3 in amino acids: CASSQAVQENTEAFF. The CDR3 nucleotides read TGCGCCAGCAGCCAAGCGGTGCAGGAGAACACTGAAGCTTTCTTT.

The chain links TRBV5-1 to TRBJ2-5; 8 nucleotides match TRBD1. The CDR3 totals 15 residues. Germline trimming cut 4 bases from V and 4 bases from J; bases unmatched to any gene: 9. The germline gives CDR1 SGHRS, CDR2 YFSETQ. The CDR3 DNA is TGCGCCAGCAGCGCCTCAGGGGGCGCGAGAGAGACCCAGTACTTC. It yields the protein CASSASGGARETQYF.

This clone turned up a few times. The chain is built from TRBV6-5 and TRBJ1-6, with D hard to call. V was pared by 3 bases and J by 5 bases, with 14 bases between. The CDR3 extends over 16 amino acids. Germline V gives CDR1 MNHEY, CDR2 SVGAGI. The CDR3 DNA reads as TGTGCCAGCAGTTATGGGCTAACCCTCCATAATTCACCCCTCCACTTT. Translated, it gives CASSYGLTLHNSPLHF.

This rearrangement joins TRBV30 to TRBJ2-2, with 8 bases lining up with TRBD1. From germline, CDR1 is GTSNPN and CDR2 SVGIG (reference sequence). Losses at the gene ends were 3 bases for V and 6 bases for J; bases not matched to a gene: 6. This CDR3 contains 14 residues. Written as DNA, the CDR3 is TGTGCCTGGAGCACAGGGGGAGTGGCCGGGGAGCTGTTTTTT. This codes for CAWSTGGVAGELFF. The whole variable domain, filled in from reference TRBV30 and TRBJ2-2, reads SQTIHQWPATLVQPVGSPLSLECTVEGTSNPNLYWYRQAAGRGLQLLFYSVGIGQISSEVPQNLSASRPQDRQFILSSKKLLLSDSGFYLCAWSTGGVAGELFFGEGSRLTVL.

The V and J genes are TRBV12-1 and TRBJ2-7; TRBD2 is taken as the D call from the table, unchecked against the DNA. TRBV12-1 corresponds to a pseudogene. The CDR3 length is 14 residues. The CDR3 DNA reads TGTGCCAGCAGCTTTGCGGGACTCAAATACGAGCAGTACGTC. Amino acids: CASSFAGLKYEQYV.

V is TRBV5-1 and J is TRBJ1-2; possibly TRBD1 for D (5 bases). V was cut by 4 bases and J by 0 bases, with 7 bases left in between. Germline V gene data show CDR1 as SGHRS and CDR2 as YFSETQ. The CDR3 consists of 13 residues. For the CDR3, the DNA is TGCGCCAGCAGCGAAGGGGCTAACTATGGCTACACCTTC. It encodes CASSEGANYGYTF.

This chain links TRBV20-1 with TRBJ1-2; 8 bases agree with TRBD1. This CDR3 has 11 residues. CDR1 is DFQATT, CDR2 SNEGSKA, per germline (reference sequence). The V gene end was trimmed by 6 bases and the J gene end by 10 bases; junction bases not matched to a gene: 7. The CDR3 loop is CSARQGWTYTF. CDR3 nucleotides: TGCAGTGCCCGACAGGGGTGGACCTACACCTTC.